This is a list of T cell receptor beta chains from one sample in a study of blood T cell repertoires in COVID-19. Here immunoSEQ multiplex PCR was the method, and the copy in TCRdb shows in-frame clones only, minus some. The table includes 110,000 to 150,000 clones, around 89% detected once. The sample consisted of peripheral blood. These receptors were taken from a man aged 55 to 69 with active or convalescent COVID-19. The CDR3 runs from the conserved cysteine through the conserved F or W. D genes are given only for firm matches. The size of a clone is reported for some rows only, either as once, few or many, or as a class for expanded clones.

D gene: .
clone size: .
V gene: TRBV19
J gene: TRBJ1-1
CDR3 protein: CASRYRDTEAFF
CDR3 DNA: TGTGCCAGTAGGTACAGGGACACTGAAGCTTTCTTT

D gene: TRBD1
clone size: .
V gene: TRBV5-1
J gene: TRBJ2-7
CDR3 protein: CASSFNTGVGGEQYF
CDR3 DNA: TGCGCCAGCAGCTTTAACACAGGGGTAGGGGGTGAGCAGTACTTC

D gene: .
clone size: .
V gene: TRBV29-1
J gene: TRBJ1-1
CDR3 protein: CSGATGYLTEAFF
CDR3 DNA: TGCAGCGGGGCTACAGGTTACCTTACTGAAGCTTTCTTT

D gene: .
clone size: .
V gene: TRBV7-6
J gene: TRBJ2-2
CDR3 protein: CASSLGSSAGTNTGELFF
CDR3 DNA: TGTGCCAGCAGCTTAGGGTCATCGGCGGGGACGAACACCGGGGAGCTGTTTTTT

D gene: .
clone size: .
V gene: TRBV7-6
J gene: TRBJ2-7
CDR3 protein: CASSLEAGNSYEQYF
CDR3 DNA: TGTGCCAGCAGCTTAGAGGCAGGTAACTCCTACGAGCAGTACTTC

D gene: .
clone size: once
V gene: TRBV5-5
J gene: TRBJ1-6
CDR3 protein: CASSPREGASYNSPLHF
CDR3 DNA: TGTGCCAGCAGCCCTCGGGAGGGTGCCTCCTATAATTCACCCCTCCACTTT

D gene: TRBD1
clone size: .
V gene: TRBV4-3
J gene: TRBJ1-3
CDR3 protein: CASSQGDSGNTIYF
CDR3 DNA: TGCGCCAGCAGCCAAGGGGACAGTGGAAACACCATATATTTT

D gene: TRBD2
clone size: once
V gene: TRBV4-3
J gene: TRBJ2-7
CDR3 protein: CASSLLAGEGSYEQYF
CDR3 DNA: TGCGCCAGCAGCCTTCTAGCGGGAGAAGGTTCCTACGAGCAGTACTTC

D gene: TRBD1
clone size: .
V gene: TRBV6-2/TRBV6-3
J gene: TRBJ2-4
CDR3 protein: CASSQQGANIQYF
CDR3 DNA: TGTGCCAGCAGTCAACAGGGGGCGAACATTCAGTACTTC

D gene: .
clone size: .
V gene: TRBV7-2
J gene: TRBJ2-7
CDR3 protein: CASSSASDYEQYF
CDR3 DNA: TGTGCCAGCAGCTCTGCTAGCGACTACGAGCAGTACTTC

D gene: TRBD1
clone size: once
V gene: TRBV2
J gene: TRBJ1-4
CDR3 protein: CASRRPGQLNEKLFF
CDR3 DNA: TGTGCCAGCAGACGTCCGGGACAGTTAAATGAAAAACTGTTTTTT

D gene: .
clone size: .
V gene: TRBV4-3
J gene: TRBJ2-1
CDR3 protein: CASSRERGYDEQFF
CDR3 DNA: TGCGCCAGCAGCCGAGAGAGGGGGTACGACGAGCAGTTCTTC

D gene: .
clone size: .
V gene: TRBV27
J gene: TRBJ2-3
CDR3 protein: CASSFAPLRTSFDTQYF
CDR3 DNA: TGTGCCAGCAGTTTCGCACCACTCCGTACTAGTTTTGATACGCAGTATTTT

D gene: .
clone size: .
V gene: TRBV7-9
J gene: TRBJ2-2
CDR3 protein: CASSFAGTNTGELFF
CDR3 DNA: TGTGCCAGCAGCTTCGCAGGGACGAACACCGGGGAGCTGTTTTTT

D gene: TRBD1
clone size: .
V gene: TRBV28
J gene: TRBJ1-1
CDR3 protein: CASGLLTGTTEAFF
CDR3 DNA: TGTGCCAGCGGATTACTGACAGGGACCACTGAAGCTTTCTTT

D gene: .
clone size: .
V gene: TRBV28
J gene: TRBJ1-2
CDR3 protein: CASSSFGYTF
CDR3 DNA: TGTGCCAGCAGTTCTTTTGGCTACACCTTC

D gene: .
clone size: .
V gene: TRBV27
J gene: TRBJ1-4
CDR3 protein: CASSLSPGTNEKLFF
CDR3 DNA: TGTGCCAGCAGTTTATCGCCGGGGACTAATGAAAAACTGTTTTTT

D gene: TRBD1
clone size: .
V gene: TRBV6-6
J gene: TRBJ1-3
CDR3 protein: CASSSRDSSSGNTIYF
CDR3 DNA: TGTGCCAGCAGTTCACGGGACAGTAGCTCTGGAAACACCATATATTTT

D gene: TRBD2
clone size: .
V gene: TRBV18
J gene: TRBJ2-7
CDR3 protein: CASSPVDITGTSSTYEQYF
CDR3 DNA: TGTGCCAGCTCACCAGTAGACATTACCGGGACTAGTTCCACCTACGAGCAGTACTTC

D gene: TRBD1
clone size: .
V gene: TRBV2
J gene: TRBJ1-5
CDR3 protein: CASSTGQANQPQHF
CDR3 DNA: TGTGCCAGCAGTACAGGACAGGCGAATCAGCCCCAGCATTTT

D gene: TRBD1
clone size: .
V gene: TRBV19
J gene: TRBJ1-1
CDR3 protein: CASIPQGHTEAFF
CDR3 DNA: TGTGCCAGCATCCCACAGGGGCACACTGAAGCTTTCTTT

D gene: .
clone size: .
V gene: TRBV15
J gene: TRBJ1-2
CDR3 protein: CATSRDWGLGSGYTF
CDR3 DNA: TGTGCCACCAGCAGAGATTGGGGCCTGGGTAGTGGCTACACCTTC